This entry lists 29 T cell receptor beta chains sequenced from one sample in a study of cytomegalovirus exposure and HLA in healthy donors. Both 60 Vbeta primers and 13 Jbeta primers went into the PCR. Data came from immunoSEQ multiplex PCR; TCRdb stores just in-frame clones and leaves some out. The sample includes about 100,000 clones, around 74% of them seen just once. The sequenced material came from PBMCs. The receptors shown here come from a male donor in good health and CMV-seropositive.

V usage is TRBV4-1 and J usage is TRBJ2-5; TRBD2 agrees at 7 bases. CDR3 length: 15 amino acids. Germline V gene sequence: CDR1 MGHRA, CDR2 YSYEKL. After removal of 5 bases from V and 5 bases from J, the junction contained 11 bases not matched to a gene. CDR3 sequence reads: CASSTRDYPLETQYF. CDR3 nucleotides: TGCGCCAGCAGCACCCGGGACTACCCTTTGGAGACCCAGTACTTC.

This rearrangement joins TRBV13 to TRBJ1-3; tentative D call: TRBD1 (5 bases). Trimming cost V 8 bases and J 0 bases, with 20 bases left between them. Germline assignment: CDR1 PRHDT and CDR2 FYEKMQ (reference sequence). The CDR3 runs 17 residues. The CDR3 loop is CASGSGGRTISGNTIYF. As DNA, the CDR3 is TGTGCCAGCGGTTCGGGCGGTCGGACAATCTCTGGAAACACCATATATTTT.

V gene TRBV19 combines with J gene TRBJ2-5; a possible D gene is TRBD1 (5 bases). Germline V gene sequence: CDR1 LNHDA, CDR2 SQIVND (reference sequence). The CDR3 loop spans 15 amino acids. The germline V and J ends were trimmed by 3 bases and 4 bases, with 15 bases remaining between them. The DNA of the CDR3 is TGTGCCAGTAGTATCTCAGCAGGGTGGGGAGAGACCCAGTACTTC. This encodes CASSISAGWGETQYF.

V usage is TRBV10-3 and J usage is TRBJ2-3; 8 nucleotides align to TRBD2. Looked up from germline, CDR1 is ENHRY and CDR2 is SYGVKD. The CDR3 has 17 residues. V was pared by 2 bases and J by 0 bases, with 7 bases of the junction left unmatched. The CDR3 is CAISEGPGGGSTDTQYF. In DNA, the CDR3 is TGTGCCATCAGTGAGGGACCGGGGGGGGGTAGCACAGATACGCAGTATTTT.

CDR3: CASSPRTTYEQYF. CDR3 in DNA: TGTGCCAGCAGCCCCCGGACAACCTACGAGCAGTACTTC. The chain uses TRBV6-5 and TRBJ2-7, with D possibly being TRBD1 (5 bases). V lost 6 bases and J lost 2, with 11 bases in between. This CDR3 comprises 13 residues. Germline V gene data show CDR1 as MNHEY and CDR2 as SVGAGI.

This sequence joins TRBV29-1 and TRBJ2-1; the match to TRBD2 covers 10 bases. CDR3 length: 15 residues. V was clipped by 4 bases and J by 15 bases; unmatched bases: 18. In germline, CDR1 is SQVTM, CDR2 ANQGSEA. For the CDR3, the DNA is TGCAGCGTTGTGGCTCAGCGGGGGGGCCTTAGGGATCGGTTCTTC. This sequence encodes CSVVAQRGGLRDRFF.

This chain joins TRBV27 and TRBJ1-1, with D perhaps matching TRBD1 (5 bases). This CDR3 spans 18 amino acids. Trimming took off 0 bases at V and 7 bases at J, with 24 bases between the two ends. Germline lookup yields CDR1 MNHEY and CDR2 SMNVEV (reference sequence). CDR3 coding DNA: TGTGCCAGCAGTTTATCAAGGGGTTGGGCAGACGGAGACCTTGAAGCTTTCTTT. This codes for CASSLSRGWADGDLEAFF.

The gene calls are TRBV28 and TRBJ2-3, with 9 nucleotides matching TRBD2. Losses at the gene ends were 3 bases for V and 4 bases for J; bases not matched to a gene: 8. Germline V gives CDR1 MDHEN, CDR2 SYDVKM. The CDR3 has 16 residues. DNA for the CDR3: TGTGCCAGCAGTTTGTCTTCTAGCGGGGAGGCAGATACGCAGTATTTT. This encodes CASSLSSSGEADTQYF.

The chain joins TRBV11-2 to TRBJ2-7; 11 nucleotides match TRBD2. The CDR3 loop spans 15 amino acids. The ends lost 4 bases at V and 4 bases at J; junction bases unmatched: 6. In germline, CDR1 is SGHAT, CDR2 FQNNGV. CDR3 coding DNA: TGTGCCAGCAGCTACACGACTAGCGGGGTGTACGAGCAGTACTTC. This sequence encodes CASSYTTSGVYEQYF.

The chain is built from TRBV4-2 and TRBJ2-5, with a weak D call TRBD1 (6 bases). This CDR3 has 16 residues. Per germline, CDR1 LGHNA and CDR2 YNFKEQ. The V end lost 0 bases, the J end lost 1 base, and 12 bases lay between the germline ends. The CDR3 spells CASSQEARGSQETQYF. In nucleotides, the CDR3 is TGTGCCAGCAGCCAAGAGGCCAGGGGTTCCCAAGAGACCCAGTACTTC.

This clone was observed a handful of times. This chain connects TRBV5-4 to TRBJ2-7, with 8 nucleotides matching TRBD2. The CDR3 consists of 15 residues. V trimming: 3 bases; J trimming: 2 bases; junction bases outside the gene matches: 7. Germline lookup yields CDR1 SGHNT and CDR2 YYREEE (reference sequence). CDR3 DNA: TGTGCCAGCAGCTCGATAGCGGGGCCCACCTACGAGCAGTACTTC. This gives the protein CASSSIAGPTYEQYF.

This chain links TRBV9 with TRBJ1-4, with D possibly matching TRBD1 (6 bases). CDR1 and CDR2 (germline): SGDLS, YYNGEE. V lost 4 bases and J lost 4, with 14 bases in between. The CDR3 spans 15 residues. This chain's CDR3 is CASSLLQGINEKLFF. In DNA form, the CDR3 reads TGTGCCAGCAGCTTACTACAGGGAATTAATGAAAAACTGTTTTTT. Variable domain in full (rest from reference TRBV9 and TRBJ1-4): DSGVTQTPKHLITATGQRVTLRCSPRSGDLSVYWYQQSLDQGLQFLIQYYNGEERAKGNILERFSAQQFPDLHSELNLSSLELGDSALYFCASSLLQGINEKLFFGSGTQLSVL.

CDR3 protein: CASRVVETQYF. The CDR3 region has the DNA TGTGCCAGCAGGGTAGTGGAGACCCAGTACTTC. J is TRBJ2-5 and V is TRBV7-2; D remains unclear. CDR1 and CDR2 (germline): SGHTA, FQGNSA. The V and J ends lost 6 bases and 5 bases respectively, with 7 bases between them. CDR3 length equals 11 residues.

The count of this clone is one. This chain connects TRBV6-5 to TRBJ2-6; 9 bases are a match to TRBD1. CDR3 length: 15 residues. J lost 2 bases, V lost 6 bases, and 2 bases had no gene match. The germline V gene encodes CDR1 MNHEY and CDR2 SVGAGI. The CDR3 sequence is CASSRTGAGANVLTF. The CDR3 bases are TGTGCCAGCAGCCGGACAGGGGCTGGGGCCAACGTCCTGACTTTC.

J is TRBJ1-5 and V is TRBV7-8, with D uncertain. This CDR3 contains 13 residues. Trimming removed 4 bases at V and 5 bases at J, with 9 bases between. Germline CDR1 and CDR2: SGHVS and FQNEAQ. As DNA, the CDR3 is TGTGCCAGCAGCTCTAGATTGGATCAGCCCCAGCATTTT. This translates into CASSSRLDQPQHF.

The rearrangement joins TRBV9 to TRBJ2-7; TRBD1 matches at 7 bases. The CDR3 is 14 amino acids. Trimming removed 3 bases from V and 3 bases from J; junction bases left unmatched: 6. CDR1 and CDR2 (germline): SGDLS, YYNGEE. The CDR3 DNA reads TGTGCCAGCAGCGCCTACGACAGGGACTACGAGCAGTACTTC. This codes for CASSAYDRDYEQYF.

The V and J genes are TRBV4-3 and TRBJ1-2, with 10 positions matching TRBD1. V lost 1 base to trimming and J lost 5 bases; unmatched junction nucleotides: 1. The CDR3 totals 14 residues. The germline gives CDR1 LGHNA, CDR2 YSLEER. The CDR3 sequence: CASSQGTGGYGYTF. The CDR3 region has the DNA TGCGCCAGCAGCCAAGGGACAGGGGGTTATGGCTACACCTTC.

This chain connects TRBV6-1 to TRBJ1-5, with TRBD1 matching 10 bases. The germline V gene encodes CDR1 MNHNS and CDR2 SASEGT. The CDR3 totals 14 residues. V shed 5 bases and J 5 bases; nucleotides not matched to a gene: 3. The CDR3 loop is CASSTGQGDQPQHF. CDR3 coding DNA: TGTGCCAGCAGTACAGGACAGGGGGATCAGCCCCAGCATTTT.

J is TRBJ1-5 and V is TRBV25-1, with 10 bases aligning to TRBD1. J lost 2 bases, V lost 8 bases, and 9 bases had no gene match. The CDR3 is 16 amino acids. Germline CDR1 and CDR2: MGHDK and SYGVNS. For the CDR3, the DNA is TGTGCCAGCCCGACAGGGGGCGTTTCACGCAATCAGCCCCAGCATTTT. Its translation is CASPTGGVSRNQPQHF.

This chain uses TRBV4-3 with TRBJ1-1; D is unresolved. This CDR3 is built from 14 residues. The V end was cut by 0 bases, the J end by 8 bases, with 13 bases between. In germline, CDR1 is LGHNA, CDR2 YSLEER. The CDR3 DNA follows: TGCGCCAGCAGCCAAGATGCGGGAGCTGGCGAAGCTTTCTTT. Amino acids: CASSQDAGAGEAFF.

This clone was detected once. J is TRBJ1-2 and V is TRBV5-4, with TRBD1 identical over 8 bases. The CDR3 spans 14 residues. Germline V gene sequence: CDR1 SGHNT, CDR2 YYREEE (reference sequence). V trimming: 0 bases; J trimming: 4 bases; junction bases outside the gene matches: 2. Here the CDR3 DNA reads TGTGCCAGCAGCTTGGACAGGGGGATCTATGGCTACACCTTC. It translates to CASSLDRGIYGYTF.

This clone was counted a single time. The chain uses TRBV5-5 and TRBJ1-6; D perhaps matches TRBD1 (5 bases). Trimming cost V 0 bases and J 7 bases, with 14 bases left between them. The CDR3 totals 16 residues. Germline V gives CDR1 SGHKS, CDR2 YYEKEE (reference sequence). The CDR3 nucleotides are TGTGCCAGCAGCTTGGGGCAGGGTGTGCGGAATTCACCCCTCCACTTT. Amino acids: CASSLGQGVRNSPLHF.

The rearrangement uses TRBV7-8 and TRBJ2-1; TRBD2 might be the D (5 bases). This CDR3 is built from 17 residues. Germline values: CDR1 SGHVS, CDR2 FQNEAQ. Trimming left V 2 bases short and J 0 bases short, with 14 bases between. The DNA for the CDR3 is TGTGCCAGCAGCTTAACTAGAACTCTTAGCTCCTACAATGAGCAGTTCTTC. Its translation: CASSLTRTLSSYNEQFF.

This chain links TRBV2 with TRBJ2-1; a possible D gene is TRBD1 (5 bases). The CDR3 length is 15 residues. The ends were cut back, 2 bases at V and 1 base at J, with 9 bases in the middle. The germline gives CDR1 SNHLY, CDR2 FYNNEI. In nucleotides, the CDR3 is TGTGCCAGCAGTGAAAGCAGGGCGTCCTACAATGAGCAGTTCTTC. Its protein is CASSESRASYNEQFF.

V usage is TRBV5-1 and J usage is TRBJ1-2, with 8 bases aligning to TRBD1. The CDR3 has 14 residues. The ends lost 2 bases at V and 6 bases at J; junction bases unmatched: 6. Per the germline V gene, CDR1 is SGHRS and CDR2 is YFSETQ. The CDR3 region is CASSLGGQGNGYTF. For the CDR3, the DNA is TGCGCCAGCAGCTTAGGTGGACAGGGTAATGGCTACACCTTC.

The chain couples TRBV19 to TRBJ2-2; 9 bases fit TRBD2. This CDR3 comprises 16 residues. The V and J ends lost 9 bases and 5 bases, in that order; junction bases with no gene match: 13. CDR1 is LNHDA and CDR2 is SQIVND in the germline V gene (reference sequence). The CDR3 reads CASTSGLAGPTGELFF. CDR3 DNA sequence: TGTGCCAGCACCTCCGGGCTAGCGGGGCCTACCGGGGAGCTGTTTTTT. The variable domain in full, with the rest retrieved from reference TRBV19 and TRBJ2-2, is DGGITQSPKYLFRKEGQNVTLSCEQNLNHDAMYWYRQDPGQGLRLIYYSQIVNDFQKGDIAEGYSVSREKKESFPLTVTSAQKNPTAFYLCASTSGLAGPTGELFFGEGSRLTVL.

This clone was observed a few times. CDR3: CASSPLTAGNTEAFF. The CDR3 region has the DNA TGTGCCAGCAGCCCGCTCACCGCAGGGAACACTGAAGCTTTCTTT. This chain connects TRBV5-6 to TRBJ1-1, with D unclear. Per the germline V gene, CDR1 is SGHDT and CDR2 is YYEEEE. There are 15 residues in the CDR3. V lost 4 bases, J lost 1 base, and 14 bases lay in between.

J is TRBJ2-5 and V is TRBV7-3, with 7 bases that match TRBD1. Germline V gene lookup returns CDR1 SGHTA and CDR2 FQGTGA. V gave up 4 bases and J gave up 3 bases; unmatched junction bases: 2. The CDR3 has 13 amino acids. The CDR3 bases are TGTGCCAGCAGCTCGGGACAGAAAGAGACCCAGTACTTC. Encoded protein: CASSSGQKETQYF.

This clone came up once. V gene TRBV30 combines with J gene TRBJ2-5, with TRBD2 identical over 9 bases. Looked up from germline, CDR1 is GTSNPN and CDR2 is SVGIG (reference sequence). The CDR3 runs to 14 residues. V trimming: 2 bases; J trimming: 5 bases; junction bases outside the gene matches: 6. CDR3 protein: CAWSKTSGWETQYF. DNA of the CDR3: TGTGCCTGGAGTAAGACTAGCGGATGGGAGACCCAGTACTTC.